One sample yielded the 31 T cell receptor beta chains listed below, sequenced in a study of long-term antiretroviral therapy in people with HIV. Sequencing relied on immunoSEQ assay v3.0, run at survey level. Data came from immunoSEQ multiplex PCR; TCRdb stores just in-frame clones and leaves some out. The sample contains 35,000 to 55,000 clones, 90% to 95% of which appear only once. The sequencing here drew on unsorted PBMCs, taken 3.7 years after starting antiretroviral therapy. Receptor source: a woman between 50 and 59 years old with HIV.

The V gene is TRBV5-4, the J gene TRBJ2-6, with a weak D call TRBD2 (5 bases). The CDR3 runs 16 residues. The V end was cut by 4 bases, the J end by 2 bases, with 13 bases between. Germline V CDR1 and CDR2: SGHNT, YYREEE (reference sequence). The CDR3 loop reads CASSTRAEAGANVLTF. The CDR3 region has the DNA TGTGCCAGCAGCACAAGGGCGGAGGCTGGGGCCAACGTCCTGACTTTC.

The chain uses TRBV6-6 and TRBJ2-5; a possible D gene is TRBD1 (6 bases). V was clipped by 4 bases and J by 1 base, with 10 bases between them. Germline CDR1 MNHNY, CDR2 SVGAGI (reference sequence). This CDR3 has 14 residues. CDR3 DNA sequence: TGTGCCAGCAGTTCCGGACAGCTCCAAGAGACCCAGTACTTC. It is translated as CASSSGQLQETQYF.

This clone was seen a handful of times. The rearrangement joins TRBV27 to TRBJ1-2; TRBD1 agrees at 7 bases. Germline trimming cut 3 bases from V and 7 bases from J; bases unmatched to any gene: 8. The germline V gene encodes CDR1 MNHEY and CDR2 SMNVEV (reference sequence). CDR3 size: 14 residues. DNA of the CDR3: TGTGCCAGCAGTTTTTCCGACAGGGTGAGTGGCTACACCTTC. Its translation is CASSFSDRVSGYTF.

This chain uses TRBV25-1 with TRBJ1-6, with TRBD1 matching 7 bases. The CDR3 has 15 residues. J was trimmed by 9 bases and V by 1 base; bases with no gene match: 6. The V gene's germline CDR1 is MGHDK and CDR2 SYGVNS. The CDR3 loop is CASSEWGGQISPLHF. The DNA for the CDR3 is TGTGCCAGCAGTGAATGGGGGGGACAGATTTCACCCCTCCACTTT.

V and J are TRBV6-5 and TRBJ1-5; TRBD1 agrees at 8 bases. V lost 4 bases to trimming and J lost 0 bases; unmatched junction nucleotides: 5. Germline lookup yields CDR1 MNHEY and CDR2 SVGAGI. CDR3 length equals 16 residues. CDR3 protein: CASSSQGAYSNQPQHF. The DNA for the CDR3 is TGTGCCAGCAGTTCCCAGGGGGCGTATAGCAATCAGCCCCAGCATTTT.

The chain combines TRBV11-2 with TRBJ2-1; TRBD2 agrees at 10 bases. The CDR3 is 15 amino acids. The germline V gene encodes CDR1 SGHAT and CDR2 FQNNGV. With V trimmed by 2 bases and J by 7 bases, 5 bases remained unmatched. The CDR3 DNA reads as TGTGCCAGCAGCTTATGGGATAGCGGGGGGAATGAGCAGTTCTTC. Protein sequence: CASSLWDSGGNEQFF.

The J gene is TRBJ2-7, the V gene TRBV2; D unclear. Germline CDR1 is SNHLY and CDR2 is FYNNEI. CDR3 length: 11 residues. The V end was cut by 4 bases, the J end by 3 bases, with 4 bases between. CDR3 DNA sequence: TGTGCCAGCAGTGTCGACTACGAGCAGTACTTC. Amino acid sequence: CASSVDYEQYF.

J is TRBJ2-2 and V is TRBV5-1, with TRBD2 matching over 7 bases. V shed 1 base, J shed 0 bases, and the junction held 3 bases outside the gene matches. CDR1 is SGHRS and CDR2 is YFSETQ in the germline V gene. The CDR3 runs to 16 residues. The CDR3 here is CASSLLADPNTGELFF. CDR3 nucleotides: TGCGCCAGCAGCTTGCTAGCGGACCCGAACACCGGGGAGCTGTTTTTT.

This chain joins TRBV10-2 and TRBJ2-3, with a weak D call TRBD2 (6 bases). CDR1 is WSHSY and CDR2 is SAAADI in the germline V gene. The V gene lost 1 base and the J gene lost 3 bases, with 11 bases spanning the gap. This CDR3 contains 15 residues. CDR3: CASSELGLKTDTQYF. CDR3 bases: TGCGCCAGCAGTGAGTTGGGACTGAAAACAGATACGCAGTATTTT.

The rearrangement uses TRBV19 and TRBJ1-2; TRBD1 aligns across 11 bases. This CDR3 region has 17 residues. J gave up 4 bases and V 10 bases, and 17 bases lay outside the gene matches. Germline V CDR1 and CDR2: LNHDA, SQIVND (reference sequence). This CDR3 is CATSRGDRGTSFYGYTF. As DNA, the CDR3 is TGTGCCACTTCTAGGGGGGACAGGGGGACCTCATTCTATGGCTACACCTTC. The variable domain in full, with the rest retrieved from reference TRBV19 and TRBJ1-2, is DGGITQSPKYLFRKEGQNVTLSCEQNLNHDAMYWYRQDPGQGLRLIYYSQIVNDFQKGDIAEGYSVSREKKESFPLTVTSAQKNPTAFYLCATSRGDRGTSFYGYTFGSGTRLTVV.

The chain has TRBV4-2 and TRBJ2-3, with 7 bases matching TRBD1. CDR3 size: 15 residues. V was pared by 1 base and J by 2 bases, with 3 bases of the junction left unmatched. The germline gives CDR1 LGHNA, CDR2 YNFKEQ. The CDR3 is CASSQVRGLTDTQYF. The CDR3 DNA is TGTGCCAGCAGCCAAGTAAGGGGGCTCACAGATACGCAGTATTTT.

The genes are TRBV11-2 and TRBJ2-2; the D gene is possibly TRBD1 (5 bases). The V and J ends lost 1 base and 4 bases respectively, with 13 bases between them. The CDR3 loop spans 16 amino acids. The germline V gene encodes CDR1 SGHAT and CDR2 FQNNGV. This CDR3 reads CASSLVGASSTGELFF. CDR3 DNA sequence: TGTGCCAGCAGCTTAGTAGGGGCGTCGTCCACCGGGGAGCTGTTTTTT.

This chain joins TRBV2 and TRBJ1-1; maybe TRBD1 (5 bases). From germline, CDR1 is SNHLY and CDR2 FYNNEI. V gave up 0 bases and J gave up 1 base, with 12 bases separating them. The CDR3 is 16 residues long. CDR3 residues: CASSEAWGLGNTEAFF. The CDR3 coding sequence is TGTGCCAGCAGTGAAGCCTGGGGACTAGGGAACACTGAAGCTTTCTTT.

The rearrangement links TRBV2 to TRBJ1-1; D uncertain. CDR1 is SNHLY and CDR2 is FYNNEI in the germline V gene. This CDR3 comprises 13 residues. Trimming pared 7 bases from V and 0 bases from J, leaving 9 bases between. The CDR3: CASTRDMNTEAFF. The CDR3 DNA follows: TGTGCCAGCACACGAGACATGAACACTGAAGCTTTCTTT.

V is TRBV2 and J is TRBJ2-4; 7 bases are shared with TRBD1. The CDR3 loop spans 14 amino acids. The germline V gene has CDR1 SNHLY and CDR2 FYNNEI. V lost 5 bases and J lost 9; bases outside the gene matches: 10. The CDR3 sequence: CASSYEGAVAIQYF. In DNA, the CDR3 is TGTGCCAGCAGTTACGAGGGGGCAGTGGCCATTCAGTACTTC.

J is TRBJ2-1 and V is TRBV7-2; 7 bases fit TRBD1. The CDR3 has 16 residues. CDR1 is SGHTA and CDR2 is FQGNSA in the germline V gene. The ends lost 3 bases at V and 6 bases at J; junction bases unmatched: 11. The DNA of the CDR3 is TGTGCCAGCAGCTTCACGGGGACAGTTTCGAGCAATGAGCAGTTCTTC. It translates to CASSFTGTVSSNEQFF.

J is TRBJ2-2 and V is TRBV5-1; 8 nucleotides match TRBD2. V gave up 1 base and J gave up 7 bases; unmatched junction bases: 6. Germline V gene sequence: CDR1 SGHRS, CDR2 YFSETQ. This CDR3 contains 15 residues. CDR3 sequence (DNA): TGCGCCAGCAGCTTGACAGCGGGGGTGAGCGGGGAGCTGTTTTTT. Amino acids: CASSLTAGVSGELFF.

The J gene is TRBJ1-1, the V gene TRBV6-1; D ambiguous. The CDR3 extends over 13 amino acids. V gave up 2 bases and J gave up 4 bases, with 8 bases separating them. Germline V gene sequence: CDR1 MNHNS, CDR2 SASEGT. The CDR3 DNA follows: TGTGCCAGCAGTGAAACCAAAACCACTGAAGCTTTCTTT. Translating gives CASSETKTTEAFF.

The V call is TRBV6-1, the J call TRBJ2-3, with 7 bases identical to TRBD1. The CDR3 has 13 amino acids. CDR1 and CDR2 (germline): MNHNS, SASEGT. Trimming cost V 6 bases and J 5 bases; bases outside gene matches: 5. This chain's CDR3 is CASRTGFEDTQYF. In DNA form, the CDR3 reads TGTGCCAGCAGGACAGGGTTCGAAGATACGCAGTATTTT.

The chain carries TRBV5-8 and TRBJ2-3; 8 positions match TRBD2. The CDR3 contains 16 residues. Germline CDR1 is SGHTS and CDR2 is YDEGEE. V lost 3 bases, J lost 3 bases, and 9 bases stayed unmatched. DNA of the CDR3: TGTGCCAGCAGCTCGGGGGGGTATAGGTGGACAGATACGCAGTATTTT. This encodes CASSSGGYRWTDTQYF.

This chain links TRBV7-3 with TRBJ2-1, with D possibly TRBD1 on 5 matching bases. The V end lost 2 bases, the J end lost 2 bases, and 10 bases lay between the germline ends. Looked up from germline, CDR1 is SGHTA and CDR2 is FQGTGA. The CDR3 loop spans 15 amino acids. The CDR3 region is CASSLFGAPYNEQFF. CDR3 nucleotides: TGTGCCAGCAGCTTATTTGGGGCCCCCTACAATGAGCAGTTCTTC.

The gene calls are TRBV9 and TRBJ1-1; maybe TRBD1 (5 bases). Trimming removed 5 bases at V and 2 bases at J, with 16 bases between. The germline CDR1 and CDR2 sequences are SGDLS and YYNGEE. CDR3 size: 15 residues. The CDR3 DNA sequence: TGTGCCAGCAGTGCCACGCCCGGGGGAAACACTGAAGCTTTCTTT. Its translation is CASSATPGGNTEAFF.

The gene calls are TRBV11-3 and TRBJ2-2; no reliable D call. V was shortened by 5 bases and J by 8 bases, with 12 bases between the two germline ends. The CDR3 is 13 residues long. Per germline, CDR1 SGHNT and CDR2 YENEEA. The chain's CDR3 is CASSLIPFGELFF. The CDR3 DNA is TGTGCCAGCAGCCTAATTCCCTTTGGGGAGCTGTTTTTT.

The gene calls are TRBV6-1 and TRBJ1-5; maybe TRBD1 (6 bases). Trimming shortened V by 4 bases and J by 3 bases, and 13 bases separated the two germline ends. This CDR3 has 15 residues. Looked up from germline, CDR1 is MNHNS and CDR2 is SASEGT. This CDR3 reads CASSGSGQINQPQHF. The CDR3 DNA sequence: TGTGCCAGCAGTGGATCCGGACAGATCAATCAGCCCCAGCATTTT.

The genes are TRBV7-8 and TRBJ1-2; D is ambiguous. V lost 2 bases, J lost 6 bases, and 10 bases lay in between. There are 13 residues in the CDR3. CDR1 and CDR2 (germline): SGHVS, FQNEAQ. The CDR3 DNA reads TGTGCCAGCAGCTTACGACGGGAAGATGGCTACACCTTC. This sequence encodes CASSLRREDGYTF.

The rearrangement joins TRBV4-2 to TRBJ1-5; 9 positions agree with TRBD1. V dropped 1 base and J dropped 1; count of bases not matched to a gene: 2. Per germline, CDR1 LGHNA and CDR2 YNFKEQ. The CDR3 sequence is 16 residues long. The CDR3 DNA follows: TGTGCCAGCAGCCAAGGACAGGGGGTAAGCAATCAGCCCCAGCATTTT. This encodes CASSQGQGVSNQPQHF.

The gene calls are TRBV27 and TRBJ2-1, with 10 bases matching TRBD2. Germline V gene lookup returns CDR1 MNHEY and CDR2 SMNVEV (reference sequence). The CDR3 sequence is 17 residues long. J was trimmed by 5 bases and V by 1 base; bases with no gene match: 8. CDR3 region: CASSLFSGLAVDNEQFF. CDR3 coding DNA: TGTGCCAGCAGTTTATTTTCAGGACTAGCGGTCGACAATGAGCAGTTCTTC.

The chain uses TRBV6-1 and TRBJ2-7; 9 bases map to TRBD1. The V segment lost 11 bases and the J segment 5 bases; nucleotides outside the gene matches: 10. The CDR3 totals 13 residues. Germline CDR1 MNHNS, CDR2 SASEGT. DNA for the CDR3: TGTGCCGGTGCCGGGACAGGGTTACACGAGCAGTACTTC. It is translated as CAGAGTGLHEQYF.

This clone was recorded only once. This chain's CDR3 is CASSEFSTSADEAFF. As DNA, the CDR3 is TGTGCCAGCAGTGAATTTTCTACCTCGGCCGATGAAGCTTTCTTT. The gene calls are TRBV25-1 and TRBJ1-1; D is undetermined. Trimming cost V 1 base and J 7 bases, with 16 bases left between them. Germline V gene sequence: CDR1 MGHDK, CDR2 SYGVNS. CDR3 length: 15 amino acids.

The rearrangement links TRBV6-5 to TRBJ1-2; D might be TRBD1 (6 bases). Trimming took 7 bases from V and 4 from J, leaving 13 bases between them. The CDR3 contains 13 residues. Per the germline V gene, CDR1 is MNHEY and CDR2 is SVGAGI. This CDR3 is CASTDTGSYGYTF. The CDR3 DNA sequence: TGTGCCAGCACCGACACAGGGAGCTATGGCTACACCTTC.

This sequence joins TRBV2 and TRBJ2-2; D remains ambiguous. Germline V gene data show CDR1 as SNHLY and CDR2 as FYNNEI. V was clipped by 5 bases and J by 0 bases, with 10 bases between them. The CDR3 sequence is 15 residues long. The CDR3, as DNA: TGTGCCAGCAGTCCAAGTTCATCGAACACCGGGGAGCTGTTTTTT. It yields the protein CASSPSSSNTGELFF.